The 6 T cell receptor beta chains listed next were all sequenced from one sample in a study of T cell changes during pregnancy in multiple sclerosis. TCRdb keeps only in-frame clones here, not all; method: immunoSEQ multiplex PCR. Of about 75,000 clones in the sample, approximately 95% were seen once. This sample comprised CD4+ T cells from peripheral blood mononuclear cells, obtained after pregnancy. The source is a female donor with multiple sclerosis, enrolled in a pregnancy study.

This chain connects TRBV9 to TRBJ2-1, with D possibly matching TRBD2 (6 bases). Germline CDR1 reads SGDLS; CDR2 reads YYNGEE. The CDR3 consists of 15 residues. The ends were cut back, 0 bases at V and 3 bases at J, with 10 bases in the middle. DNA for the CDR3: TGTGCCAGCAGCGTAGTCGGGACTCACTACAATGAGCAGTTCTTC. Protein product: CASSVVGTHYNEQFF.

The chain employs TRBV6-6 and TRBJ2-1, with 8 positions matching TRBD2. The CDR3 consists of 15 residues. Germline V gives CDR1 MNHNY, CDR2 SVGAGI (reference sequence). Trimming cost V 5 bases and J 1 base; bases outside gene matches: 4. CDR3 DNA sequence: TGTGCCAGCAGTCCGGGACTAGGGTCCTACAATGAGCAGTTCTTC. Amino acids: CASSPGLGSYNEQFF.

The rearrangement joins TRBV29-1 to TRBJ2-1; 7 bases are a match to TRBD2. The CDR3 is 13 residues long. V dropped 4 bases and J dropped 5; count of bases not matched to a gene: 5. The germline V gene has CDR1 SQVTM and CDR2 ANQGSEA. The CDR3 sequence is CSVGGRANNEQFF. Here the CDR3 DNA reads TGCAGCGTTGGAGGGAGGGCCAACAATGAGCAGTTCTTC.

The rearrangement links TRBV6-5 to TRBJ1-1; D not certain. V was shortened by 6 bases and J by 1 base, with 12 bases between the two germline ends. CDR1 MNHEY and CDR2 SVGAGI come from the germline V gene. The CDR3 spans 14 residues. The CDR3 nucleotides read TGTGCCAGCAGAGCCCCCGGGTGGAACACTGAAGCTTTCTTT. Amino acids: CASRAPGWNTEAFF.

The CDR3 reads CASSLRDRSIETQYF. The CDR3 nucleotides read TGCGCCAGCAGCTTGCGGGACAGGAGTATCGAGACCCAGTACTTC. The chain uses TRBV5-1 and TRBJ2-5; 8 bases align to TRBD1. Germline V lookup: CDR1 SGHRS, CDR2 YFSETQ. The CDR3 totals 15 residues. After removal of 1 base from V and 5 bases from J, the junction contained 7 bases not matched to a gene.

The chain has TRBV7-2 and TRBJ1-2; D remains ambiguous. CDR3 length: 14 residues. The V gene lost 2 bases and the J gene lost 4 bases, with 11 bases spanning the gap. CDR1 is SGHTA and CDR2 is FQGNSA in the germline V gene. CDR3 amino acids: CASSLTRVGYGYTF. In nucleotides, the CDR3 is TGTGCCAGCAGCTTAACGAGGGTGGGCTATGGCTACACCTTC.